This is a list of T cell receptor beta chains from one sample in a study of blood T cell repertoires in COVID-19. Repertoires were generated with immunoSEQ multiplex PCR, while TCRdb's copy carries only in-frame clones and drops some. This repertoire shows approximately 18,000 clones, 70% to 90% found once; its top ten account for about a sixth. The sample was peripheral blood. These receptors were collected from a human donor with active COVID-19. The donor label of this sample is uncertain. The CDR3 runs from the conserved cysteine through the conserved F or W. The D gene is left open where the match is weak. A row's size may be missing; if present it is once, few, many or a size class.

clone_size: -
v_call: TRBV9
d_call: TRBD2
j_call: TRBJ2-5
cdr3_length: 15
cdr3_nt: TGTGCCAGCAGCCCCAGGGAAGCGGGGGGGTCGACCCAGTACTTC
cdr3_aa: CASSPREAGGSTQYF

clone_size: -
v_call: TRBV24-1
d_call: TRBD1
j_call: TRBJ2-7
cdr3_length: 15
cdr3_nt: TGTGCCACCAGTGATACTACGACAGGGGGATACGAGCAGTACTTC
cdr3_aa: CATSDTTTGGYEQYF

clone_size: -
v_call: TRBV18
d_call: -
j_call: TRBJ2-2
cdr3_length: 14
cdr3_nt: TGTGCCAGCTCACCAGACAGGTCAATCGGGGAGCTGTTTTTT
cdr3_aa: CASSPDRSIGELFF

clone_size: -
v_call: TRBV6-4
d_call: TRBD2
j_call: TRBJ2-3
cdr3_length: 16
cdr3_nt: TGTGCCAGCAGTGACTCCGGGACTAGCGGGGCAGATACGCAGTATTTT
cdr3_aa: CASSDSGTSGADTQYF

clone_size: -
v_call: TRBV5-8
d_call: -
j_call: TRBJ2-3
cdr3_length: 17
cdr3_nt: TGTGCCAGCAGCCCTGACCCTAGATCCATTGACACAGATACGCAGTATTTT
cdr3_aa: CASSPDPRSIDTDTQYF

clone_size: -
v_call: TRBV9
d_call: -
j_call: TRBJ2-3
cdr3_length: 15
cdr3_nt: TGTGCCAGCACGAAAGGGCAGGGTGGCACAGATACGCAGTATTTT
cdr3_aa: CASTKGQGGTDTQYF

clone_size: -
v_call: TRBV27
d_call: TRBD1
j_call: TRBJ1-2
cdr3_length: 15
cdr3_nt: TGTGCCAGCAGTCTCCAGGGACAGAATTACTATGGCTACACCTTC
cdr3_aa: CASSLQGQNYYGYTF

clone_size: -
v_call: TRBV18
d_call: TRBD2
j_call: TRBJ2-3
cdr3_length: 16
cdr3_nt: TGTGCCAGCTCGTCCCGGGGACTAGCGGGTGGAGATACGCAGTATTTT
cdr3_aa: CASSSRGLAGGDTQYF

clone_size: -
v_call: TRBV29-1
d_call: -
j_call: TRBJ2-5
cdr3_length: 13
cdr3_nt: TGCAGCGTGGTTCGACTAGAGCGGGAGACCCAGTACTTC
cdr3_aa: CSVVRLERETQYF

clone_size: once
v_call: TRBV19
d_call: -
j_call: TRBJ1-3
cdr3_length: 16
cdr3_nt: TGTGCCAGTATGGAACAGGGTCTAATCTCTGGAAACACCATATATTTT
cdr3_aa: CASMEQGLISGNTIYF

clone_size: -
v_call: TRBV7-2
d_call: TRBD1
j_call: TRBJ2-5
cdr3_length: 14
cdr3_nt: TGTGCCAGCAGCGCCGACAGGGGGCGGGAGACCCAGTACTTC
cdr3_aa: CASSADRGRETQYF

clone_size: -
v_call: TRBV5-1
d_call: -
j_call: TRBJ2-7
cdr3_length: 15
cdr3_nt: TGCGCCAGCAGCTTCCGGGACTCGAGCTCCTACGAGCAGTACTTC
cdr3_aa: CASSFRDSSSYEQYF

clone_size: -
v_call: TRBV7-2
d_call: -
j_call: TRBJ2-2
cdr3_length: 17
cdr3_nt: TGTGCCAGCAGCATCCGTGGTAGGGGAAGTGGCACCGGGGAGCTGTTTTTT
cdr3_aa: CASSIRGRGSGTGELFF

clone_size: -
v_call: TRBV20-1
d_call: -
j_call: TRBJ1-1
cdr3_length: 10
cdr3_nt: TGCAGTGCTAGATTGGAGAAAGCTTTCTTT
cdr3_aa: CSARLEKAFF

clone_size: -
v_call: TRBV7-2
d_call: -
j_call: TRBJ1-1
cdr3_length: 12
cdr3_nt: TGTGCCAGCAGCTTCAGCAGGGCTGAAGCTTTCTTT
cdr3_aa: CASSFSRAEAFF

clone_size: -
v_call: TRBV27
d_call: -
j_call: TRBJ2-1
cdr3_length: 14
cdr3_nt: TGTGCCAGCGCCCCGGGTAGCCTATACAATGAGCAGTTCTTC
cdr3_aa: CASAPGSLYNEQFF

clone_size: -
v_call: TRBV3-1/TRBV3-2
d_call: -
j_call: TRBJ1-4
cdr3_length: 16
cdr3_nt: TGTGCCAGCAGCCAAGTGAGGGCTTCAACTAATGAAAAACTGTTTTTT
cdr3_aa: CASSQVRASTNEKLFF

clone_size: -
v_call: TRBV7-2
d_call: -
j_call: TRBJ2-2
cdr3_length: 16
cdr3_nt: TGTGCCAGCAGCTTTCCAAAGACAGGGAACACCGGGGAGCTGTTTTTT
cdr3_aa: CASSFPKTGNTGELFF

clone_size: -
v_call: TRBV21-1
d_call: -
j_call: TRBJ2-7
cdr3_length: 17
cdr3_nt: TGTGCCAGCAGCAAAAGGAGGCTTGGGGGGACTGAGTACGAGCAGTACTTC
cdr3_aa: CASSKRRLGGTEYEQYF

clone_size: -
v_call: TRBV3-1/TRBV3-2
d_call: -
j_call: TRBJ2-5
cdr3_length: 13
cdr3_nt: TGTGCCAGCAGCCGAAGAGGAGGAGAGACCCAGTACTTC
cdr3_aa: CASSRRGGETQYF

clone_size: -
v_call: TRBV4-3
d_call: TRBD2
j_call: TRBJ2-3
cdr3_length: 17
cdr3_nt: TGCGCCAGCAGCCAAGGGGGGCCTAGCGGGGGCACAGATACGCAGTATTTT
cdr3_aa: CASSQGGPSGGTDTQYF

clone_size: few
v_call: TRBV5-1
d_call: -
j_call: TRBJ2-7
cdr3_length: 14
cdr3_nt: TGCGCCAGCAGCTTGGTTGGGGGGTCCTACGAGCAGTACTTC
cdr3_aa: CASSLVGGSYEQYF

clone_size: -
v_call: TRBV7-9
d_call: -
j_call: TRBJ2-3
cdr3_length: 15
cdr3_nt: TGTGCCAGCAGCTCAAAACAGGGCCCGGGGGATACGCAGTATTTT
cdr3_aa: CASSSKQGPGDTQYF

clone_size: -
v_call: TRBV9
d_call: TRBD2
j_call: TRBJ2-3
cdr3_length: 15
cdr3_nt: TGTGCCAGCAGCATTAGCGGGGGCATGTCAGATACGCAGTATTTT
cdr3_aa: CASSISGGMSDTQYF

clone_size: -
v_call: TRBV6-1
d_call: TRBD2
j_call: TRBJ2-5
cdr3_length: 15
cdr3_nt: TGTGCCAGCAGTGAACTAGCGGGGGGCCAAGAGACCCAGTACTTC
cdr3_aa: CASSELAGGQETQYF

clone_size: -
v_call: TRBV4-3
d_call: -
j_call: TRBJ2-2
cdr3_length: 15
cdr3_nt: TGCGCCAGCAGCCAAGTTGGCACGGGGGCCGGGGAGCTGTTTTTT
cdr3_aa: CASSQVGTGAGELFF

clone_size: -
v_call: TRBV18
d_call: -
j_call: TRBJ2-5
cdr3_length: 14
cdr3_nt: TGTGCCAGCTCACCACCAGGGGACCAAGAGACCCAGTACTTC
cdr3_aa: CASSPPGDQETQYF

clone_size: -
v_call: TRBV6-6
d_call: -
j_call: TRBJ2-4
cdr3_length: 16
cdr3_nt: TGTGCCAGCAGGCCCAGGGGTTCGATAACCAAAAACATTCAGTACTTC
cdr3_aa: CASRPRGSITKNIQYF

clone_size: -
v_call: TRBV27
d_call: TRBD1
j_call: TRBJ1-2
cdr3_length: 16
cdr3_nt: TGTGCCAGCAGTTTACGTGGACAGGGGGGATTCTATGGCTACACCTTC
cdr3_aa: CASSLRGQGGFYGYTF

clone_size: -
v_call: TRBV4-2
d_call: TRBD2
j_call: TRBJ2-1
cdr3_length: 17
cdr3_nt: TGTGCCAGCAGCCAACCTACTAGCGGGGGGGACTACAATGAGCAGTTCTTC
cdr3_aa: CASSQPTSGGDYNEQFF

clone_size: -
v_call: TRBV4-3
d_call: TRBD1
j_call: TRBJ1-1
cdr3_length: 17
cdr3_nt: TGCGCCAGCAGCCAGGGACAGATTGGGGGTCGGAACACTGAAGCTTTCTTT
cdr3_aa: CASSQGQIGGRNTEAFF

clone_size: -
v_call: TRBV19
d_call: -
j_call: TRBJ1-1
cdr3_length: 13
cdr3_nt: TGTGCCAGTAGTATAGCGGGGGGCACTGAAGCTTTCTTT
cdr3_aa: CASSIAGGTEAFF

clone_size: -
v_call: TRBV27
d_call: TRBD1
j_call: TRBJ1-6
cdr3_length: 15
cdr3_nt: TGTGCCAGCAGTCCTGACCAGGGGGCTTATTCACCCCTCCACTTT
cdr3_aa: CASSPDQGAYSPLHF

clone_size: -
v_call: TRBV7-9
d_call: TRBD2
j_call: TRBJ2-5
cdr3_length: 18
cdr3_nt: TGTGCCAGCAGCCCCCGTCGGACTAGCGGGGAACCGGGGGAGACCCAGTACTTC
cdr3_aa: CASSPRRTSGEPGETQYF

clone_size: -
v_call: TRBV10-3
d_call: -
j_call: TRBJ2-3
cdr3_length: 14
cdr3_nt: TGTGCCATCAGTGAAGGGGGGGGCACAGATACGCAGTATTTT
cdr3_aa: CAISEGGGTDTQYF

clone_size: -
v_call: TRBV19
d_call: TRBD1
j_call: TRBJ2-1
cdr3_length: 15
cdr3_nt: TGTGCCAGTACCGGGGACGACAGGGGGTACAATGAGCAGTTCTTC
cdr3_aa: CASTGDDRGYNEQFF

clone_size: -
v_call: TRBV4-2
d_call: TRBD2
j_call: TRBJ2-3
cdr3_length: 14
cdr3_nt: TGTGCCAGCAGCCAAGGACTAGCCACAGATACGCAGTATTTT
cdr3_aa: CASSQGLATDTQYF

clone_size: -
v_call: TRBV12-3/TRBV12-4
d_call: -
j_call: TRBJ1-5
cdr3_length: 12
cdr3_nt: TGTGCCAGCAGTTTCAGTAATCAGCCCCAGCATTTT
cdr3_aa: CASSFSNQPQHF

clone_size: -
v_call: TRBV19
d_call: TRBD2
j_call: TRBJ2-3
cdr3_length: 17
cdr3_nt: TGTGCCAGTAGTCCTAATAGCGGGGTATCAGGCACAGATACGCAGTATTTT
cdr3_aa: CASSPNSGVSGTDTQYF

clone_size: -
v_call: TRBV12-5
d_call: -
j_call: TRBJ1-3
cdr3_length: 14
cdr3_nt: TGTGCTAGTGGTTTGATGGCCTCTGGAAACACCATATATTTT
cdr3_aa: CASGLMASGNTIYF

clone_size: -
v_call: TRBV18
d_call: -
j_call: TRBJ1-1
cdr3_length: 14
cdr3_nt: TGTGCCAGCTCACCAGTTACGGGGAACACTGAAGCTTTCTTT
cdr3_aa: CASSPVTGNTEAFF

clone_size: -
v_call: TRBV7-2
d_call: TRBD2
j_call: TRBJ2-5
cdr3_length: 14
cdr3_nt: TGTGCCAGCAGCTATCTGGGGGGGAAGGAGACCCAGTACTTC
cdr3_aa: CASSYLGGKETQYF

clone_size: -
v_call: TRBV4-3
d_call: -
j_call: TRBJ1-4
cdr3_length: 18
cdr3_nt: TGCGCCAGCAGCCAAGATCCGGTAGGGGGGGTGACTAATGAAAAACTGTTTTTT
cdr3_aa: CASSQDPVGGVTNEKLFF

clone_size: -
v_call: TRBV29-1
d_call: -
j_call: TRBJ2-1
cdr3_length: 14
cdr3_nt: TGCAGCGTTGCACGATTTACGGGGAACAATGAGCAGTTCTTC
cdr3_aa: CSVARFTGNNEQFF

clone_size: once
v_call: TRBV5-1
d_call: TRBD1
j_call: TRBJ1-1
cdr3_length: 14
cdr3_nt: TGCGCCAGCAGCCAGACAGGGGAGAACACTGAAGCTTTCTTT
cdr3_aa: CASSQTGENTEAFF

clone_size: -
v_call: TRBV4-2
d_call: -
j_call: TRBJ1-2
cdr3_length: 16
cdr3_nt: TGTGCCAGCAGCCAAGATTTAAGCTTCCCTAACTATGGCTACACCTTC
cdr3_aa: CASSQDLSFPNYGYTF

clone_size: -
v_call: TRBV15
d_call: -
j_call: TRBJ2-1
cdr3_length: 14
cdr3_nt: TGTGCCACCAGCCACCCGGAGGTGTACAATGAGCAGTTCTTC
cdr3_aa: CATSHPEVYNEQFF

clone_size: few
v_call: TRBV6-1
d_call: -
j_call: TRBJ1-3
cdr3_length: 15
cdr3_nt: TGTGCCAGCAGTGAATCGGTGAGCTCTGGAAACACCATATATTTT
cdr3_aa: CASSESVSSGNTIYF

clone_size: -
v_call: TRBV11-2
d_call: TRBD1
j_call: TRBJ1-3
cdr3_length: 13
cdr3_nt: TGTGCCAGCAGCAGGACAGGGGAAAACACCATATATTTT
cdr3_aa: CASSRTGENTIYF